The clone carrying this T cell receptor (beta chain) has at least ten counts. Its antigen is unknown. The data derive from a study of CD8+ T cells in alopecia areata. Overall study results and limits: Mice showed TCR sharing more clearly than patients did, possibly owing to HLA. The study also sequences resident alphabeta T cells of normal skin in scalp samples.

V was clipped by 4 bases and J by 2 bases, with 15 bases between them. The germline gives CDR1 LNHDA, CDR2 SQIVND (reference sequence). The CDR3 is 16 amino acids. Extracted RNA was reverse transcribed into cDNA, the sequencing template. Method: immunoSEQ multiplex PCR; TCRdb's copy keeps in-frame clones and lacks some. The data show roughly 150,000 clones, with roughly 60% seen just once and about 4.5% held by the top ten. Sequenced sample: CD4+ T cells sorted from blood. The sequence derives from a human donor in good health. V gene TRBV19 combines with J gene TRBJ2-1; D unclear. The DNA for the CDR3 is TGTGCCAGTAGTAACGTGGCCTACCCGCCCTACAATGAGCAGTTCTTC. This translates into CASSNVAYPPYNEQFF.